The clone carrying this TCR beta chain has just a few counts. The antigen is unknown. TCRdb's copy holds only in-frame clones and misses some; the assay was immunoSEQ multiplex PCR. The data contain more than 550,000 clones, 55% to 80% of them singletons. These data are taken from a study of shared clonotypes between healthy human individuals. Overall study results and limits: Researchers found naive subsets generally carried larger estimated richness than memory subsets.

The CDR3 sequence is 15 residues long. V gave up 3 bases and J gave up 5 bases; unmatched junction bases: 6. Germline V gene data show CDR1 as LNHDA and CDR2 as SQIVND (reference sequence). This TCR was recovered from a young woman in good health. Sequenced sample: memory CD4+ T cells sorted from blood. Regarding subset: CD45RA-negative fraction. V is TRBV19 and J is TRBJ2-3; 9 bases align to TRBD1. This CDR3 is CASSIDRGNLDTQYF. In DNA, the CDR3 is TGTGCCAGTAGTATCGACAGGGGGAATCTAGATACGCAGTATTTT.